This TCR beta chain came from a study of technical replicates of blood from a few donors (dated by TCRdb to 2016 to 2017). Library preparation used the immunoSEQ multiplex PCR assay. Held by TCRdb, this immuneACCESS table contains in-frame sequences only and omits some clones. Under half of the omission traces to an unresolved V gene where checked; the cause of the rest is unknown. In all, the sample holds more than 90,000 clones, and approximately 95% of those were seen once. Around 0.26% of the sample comes from the top ten. V loses 4 bases at its end and J loses 2 bases; junction bases beyond the gene matches: 5. The CDR3 contains 15 residues, cysteine and phenylalanine counted. The sequence is cut down to CDR3 DNA, 45 bases in frame from base 1. The CDR1 and CDR2 encoded by the germline V gene are MGHRA and YSYEKL. Comments on this clone: Its antigen is not yet known. Base quality data are lacking; no much larger clone is found one base away.

The sequencing input was T cells isolated from PBMCs. This receptor was taken from a human donor in good health. The V gene is TRBV4-1 and the J gene is TRBJ1-5; TRBD1 aligns with 7 central bases. For the CDR3, the sequence is CASSRGQDGNQPQHF. The DNA reads TGCGCCAGCAGCCGCGGACAGGACGGCAATCAGCCCCAGCATTTT.